The subject of this entry is one T cell receptor (beta chain). This specimen comes from a study of blood T cell repertoires in COVID-19. Study-level information: Sites across the United States, Italy and Spain contributed samples from acute and convalescent COVID-19. In each case, the material was cDNA or gDNA derived from T cells, B-cell-depleted T cells, or PBMCs.

Authors' data handling: For nucleated cells, counts were estimated from reference gene primer amplification. Profiling relied on immunoSEQ multiplex PCR, and the TCRdb table lists in-frame clones only, not all of them. The V and J calls and clone size are taken from that table; D and trimming were inferred from the DNA. The table includes 200,000 to 300,000 clones, around 87% detected once. Germline CDR1 is MNHEY and CDR2 is SMNVEV (reference sequence). Deletions cut 2 bases from V and 6 bases from J, with 14 bases between. The CDR3 consists of 15 residues. This clonotype originated in a man in his sixties who had recovered from COVID-19. The chain combines TRBV27 with TRBJ1-5, with a possible D match to TRBD1 (5 bases). The sequenced material came from peripheral blood. The CDR3: CASSLGGGRAQPQHF. The CDR3 DNA reads as TGTGCCAGCAGTTTAGGGGGGGGGAGGGCTCAGCCCCAGCATTTT.